This T cell receptor beta chain was sequenced for a study of T-cell reconstitution after alpha-beta-depleted transplantation in children. In this sample, this clonotype turned up many times. What it binds is unknown. Germline CDR1 and CDR2: SGDLS and YYNGEE. The CDR3 totals 16 residues. V was cut by 3 bases and J by 3 bases, with 16 bases left in between. It was with unique molecular identifiers that the TCRbeta library was prepared. In TCRdb, the PCR reads were re-called with MiXCR into one record per CDR3 protein. The sample contains about 100,000 distinct CDR3 sequences, 7.5% to 9% of which appear only once. Study results and limitations: One year post-transplant, T-cell counts and diversity were largely derived from T cells produced anew. Certain patients had high TCRbeta diversity at day 60, and it came from recipient T cells and thymic progenitors that survived. Several hundred expanded graft clones reportedly gave rise to the alpha-beta T cells present about two months after transplant.

This material consisted of PBMCs, taken before TCRalphabeta/CD19-depleted stem cell transplant. The J gene is TRBJ1-3, the V gene TRBV9; tentatively, D is TRBD1 (6 bases). The TCR sequence derives from a boy aged 2-9 years with acute lymphoblastic leukemia, due to receive a stem cell transplant. DNA of the CDR3: TGTGCCAGCAGCGCCAGAAGGGGGGGGCTTGGAAACACCATATATTTT. This sequence encodes CASSARRGGLGNTIYF. The complete variable domain, with remaining parts taken from reference TRBV9 and TRBJ1-3, reads DSGVTQTPKHLITATGQRVTLRCSPRSGDLSVYWYQQSLDQGLQFLIQYYNGEERAKGNILERFSAQQFPDLHSELNLSSLELGDSALYFCASSARRGGLGNTIYFGEGSWLTVV.